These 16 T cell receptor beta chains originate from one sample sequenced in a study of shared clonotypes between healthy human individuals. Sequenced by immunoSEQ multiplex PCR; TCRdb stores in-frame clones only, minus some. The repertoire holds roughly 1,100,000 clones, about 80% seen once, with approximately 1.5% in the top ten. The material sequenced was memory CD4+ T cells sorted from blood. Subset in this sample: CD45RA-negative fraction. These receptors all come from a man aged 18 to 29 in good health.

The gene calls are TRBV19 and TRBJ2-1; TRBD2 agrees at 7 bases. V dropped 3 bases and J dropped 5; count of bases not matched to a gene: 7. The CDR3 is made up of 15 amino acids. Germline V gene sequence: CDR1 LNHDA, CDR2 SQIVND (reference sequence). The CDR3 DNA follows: TGTGCCAGTAGTATTACCGGGGGGATGAACAATGAGCAGTTCTTC. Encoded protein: CASSITGGMNNEQFF.

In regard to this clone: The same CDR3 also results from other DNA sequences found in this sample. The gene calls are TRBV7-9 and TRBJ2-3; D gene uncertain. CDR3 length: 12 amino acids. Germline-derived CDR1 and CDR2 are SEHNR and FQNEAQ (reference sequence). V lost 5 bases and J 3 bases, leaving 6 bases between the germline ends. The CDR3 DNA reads TGTGCCAGCAGCCCAAATACAGATACGCAGTATTTT. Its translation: CASSPNTDTQYF.

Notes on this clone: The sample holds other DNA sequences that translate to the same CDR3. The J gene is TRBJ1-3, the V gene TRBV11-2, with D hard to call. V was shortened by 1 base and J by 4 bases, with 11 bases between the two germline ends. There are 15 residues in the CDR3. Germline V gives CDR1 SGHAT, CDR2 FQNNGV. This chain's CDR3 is CASSLAGGSGNTIYF. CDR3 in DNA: TGTGCCAGCAGCTTAGCAGGAGGGAGCGGAAACACCATATATTTT.

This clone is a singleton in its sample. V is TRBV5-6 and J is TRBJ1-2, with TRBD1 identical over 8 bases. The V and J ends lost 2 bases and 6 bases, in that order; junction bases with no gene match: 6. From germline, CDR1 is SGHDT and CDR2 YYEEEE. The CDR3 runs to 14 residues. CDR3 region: CASSLCCRGHGYTF. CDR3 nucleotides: TGTGCCAGCAGCTTATGTTGCAGGGGGCATGGCTACACCTTC.

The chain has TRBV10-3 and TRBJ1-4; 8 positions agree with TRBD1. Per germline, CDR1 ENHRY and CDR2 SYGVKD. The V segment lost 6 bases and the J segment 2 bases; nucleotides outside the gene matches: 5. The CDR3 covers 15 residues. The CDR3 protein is CAIRDREGTNEKLFF. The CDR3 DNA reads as TGTGCCATCAGGGACAGGGAGGGTACTAATGAAAAACTGTTTTTT.

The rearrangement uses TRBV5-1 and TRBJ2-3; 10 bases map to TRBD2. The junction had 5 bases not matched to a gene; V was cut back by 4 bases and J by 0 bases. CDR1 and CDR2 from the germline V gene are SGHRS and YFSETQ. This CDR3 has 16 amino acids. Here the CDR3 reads CASSPMTSGSTDTQYF. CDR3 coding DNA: TGCGCCAGCAGCCCAATGACTAGCGGGAGCACAGATACGCAGTATTTT.

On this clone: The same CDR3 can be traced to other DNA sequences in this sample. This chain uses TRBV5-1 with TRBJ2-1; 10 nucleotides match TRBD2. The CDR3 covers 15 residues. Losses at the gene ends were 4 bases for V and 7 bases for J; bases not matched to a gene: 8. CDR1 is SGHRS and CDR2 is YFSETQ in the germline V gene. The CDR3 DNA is TGCGCCAGCAGCCCGAGCGGGGGGGCACGAAATGAGCAGTTCTTC. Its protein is CASSPSGGARNEQFF.

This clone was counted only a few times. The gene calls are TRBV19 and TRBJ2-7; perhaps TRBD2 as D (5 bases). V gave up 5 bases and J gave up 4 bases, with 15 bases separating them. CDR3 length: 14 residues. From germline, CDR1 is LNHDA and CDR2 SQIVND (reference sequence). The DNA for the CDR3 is TGTGCCAGTAGTCCCCCACCTGACTATTACGAGCAGTACTTC. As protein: CASSPPPDYYEQYF. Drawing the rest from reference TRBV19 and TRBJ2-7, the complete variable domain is DGGITQSPKYLFRKEGQNVTLSCEQNLNHDAMYWYRQDPGQGLRLIYYSQIVNDFQKGDIAEGYSVSREKKESFPLTVTSAQKNPTAFYLCASSPPPDYYEQYFGPGTRLTVT.

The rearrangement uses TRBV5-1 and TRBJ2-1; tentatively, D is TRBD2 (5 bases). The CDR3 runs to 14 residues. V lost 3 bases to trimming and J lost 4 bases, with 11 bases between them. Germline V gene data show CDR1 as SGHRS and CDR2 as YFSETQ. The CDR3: CASSYRGNYNEQFF. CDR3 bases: TGCGCCAGCAGCTACCGGGGAAATTACAATGAGCAGTTCTTC. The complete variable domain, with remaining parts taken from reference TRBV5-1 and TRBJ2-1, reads KAGVTQTPRYLIKTRGQQVTLSCSPISGHRSVSWYQQTPGQGLQFLFEYFSETQRNKGNFPGRFSGRQFSNSRSEMNVSTLELGDSALYLCASSYRGNYNEQFFGPGTRLTVL.

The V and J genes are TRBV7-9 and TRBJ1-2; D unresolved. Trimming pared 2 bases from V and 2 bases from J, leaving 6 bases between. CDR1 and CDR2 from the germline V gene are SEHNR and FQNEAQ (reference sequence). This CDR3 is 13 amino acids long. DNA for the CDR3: TGTGCCAGCAGCTTACGGCCGAACTATGGCTACACCTTC. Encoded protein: CASSLRPNYGYTF.

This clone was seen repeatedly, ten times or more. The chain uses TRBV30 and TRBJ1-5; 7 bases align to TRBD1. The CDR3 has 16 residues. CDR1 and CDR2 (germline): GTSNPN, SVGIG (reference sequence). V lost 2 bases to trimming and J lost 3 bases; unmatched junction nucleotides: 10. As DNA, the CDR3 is TGTGCCTGGAGTCCCCCAAGGACAGGTTTCAATCAGCCCCAGCATTTT. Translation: CAWSPPRTGFNQPQHF.

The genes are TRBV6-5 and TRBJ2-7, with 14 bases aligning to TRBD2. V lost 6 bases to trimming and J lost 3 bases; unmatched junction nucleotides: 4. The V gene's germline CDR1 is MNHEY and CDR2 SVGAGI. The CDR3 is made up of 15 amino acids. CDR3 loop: CASRAGLAGVYEQYF. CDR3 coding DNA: TGTGCCAGCAGGGCGGGACTAGCGGGAGTCTACGAGCAGTACTTC.

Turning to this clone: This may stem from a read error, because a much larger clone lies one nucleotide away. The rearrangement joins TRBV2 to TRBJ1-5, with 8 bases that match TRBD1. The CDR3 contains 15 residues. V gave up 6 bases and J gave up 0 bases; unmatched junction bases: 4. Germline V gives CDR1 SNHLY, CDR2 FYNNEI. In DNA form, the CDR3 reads TGTGCCAGCAGCCGACAGGGGACTAGCAATCAGCCCCAGCATTTT. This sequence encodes CASSRQGTSNQPQHF.

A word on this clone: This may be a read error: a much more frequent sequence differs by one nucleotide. CDR3 amino acids: CASSAVTEAFF. CDR3 coding DNA: TGTGCCAGCAGTGCGGTCACTGAAGCTTTCTTT. V usage is TRBV7-2 and J usage is TRBJ1-1; D is unresolved. V lost 6 bases and J 4 bases, leaving 6 bases between the germline ends. This CDR3 region has 11 residues. The germline gives CDR1 SGHTA, CDR2 FQGNSA.

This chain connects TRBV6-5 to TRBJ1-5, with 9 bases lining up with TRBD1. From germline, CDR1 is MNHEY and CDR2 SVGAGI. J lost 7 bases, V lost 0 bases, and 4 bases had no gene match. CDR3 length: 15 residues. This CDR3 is CASSYSLTGGQPQHF. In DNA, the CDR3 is TGTGCCAGCAGTTACTCCTTGACAGGGGGACAGCCCCAGCATTTT.

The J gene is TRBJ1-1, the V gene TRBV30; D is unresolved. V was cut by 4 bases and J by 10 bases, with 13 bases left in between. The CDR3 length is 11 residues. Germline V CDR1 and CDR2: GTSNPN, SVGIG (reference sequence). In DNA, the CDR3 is TGTGCCTGGATTCTCGGGATCCGAGCTTTCTTT. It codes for CAWILGIRAFF.